One sample yielded the 13 T cell receptor beta chains listed below, sequenced in a study of blood T cell repertoires in COVID-19. Repertoires were generated with immunoSEQ multiplex PCR, while TCRdb's copy carries only in-frame clones and drops some. The sample consists of 300,000 to 400,000 clones, 87% of them appearing once. The specimen was PBMCs or T cells enriched from blood (not recorded which). These receptors were collected from a woman aged 25 to 39 who had recovered from COVID-19.

This rearrangement joins TRBV7-9 to TRBJ1-2, with D uncertain. Germline assignment: CDR1 SEHNR and CDR2 FQNEAQ (reference sequence). Trimming took off 0 bases at V and 7 bases at J, with 9 bases between the two ends. This CDR3 region has 13 residues. DNA of the CDR3: TGTGCCAGCAGCTTAGCAGGAGCCGGTGGCTACACCTTC. This sequence encodes CASSLAGAGGYTF. The variable domain in full, completed from reference TRBV7-9 and TRBJ1-2, reads DTGVSQNPRHKITKRGQNVTFRCDPISEHNRLYWYRQTLGQGPEFLTYFQNEAQLEKSRLLSDRFSAERPKGSFSTLEIQRTEQGDSAMYLCASSLAGAGGYTFGSGTRLTVV.

V and J are TRBV9 and TRBJ2-7; 9 nucleotides line up with TRBD1. Germline V lookup: CDR1 SGDLS, CDR2 YYNGEE. V trimming: 0 bases; J trimming: 5 bases; junction bases outside the gene matches: 6. The CDR3 extends over 15 amino acids. CDR3 region: CASSVEGTGRDEQYF. CDR3 nucleotides: TGTGCCAGCAGCGTAGAGGGGACAGGGAGGGACGAGCAGTACTTC.

A single count supports this clone. The chain links TRBV6-5 to TRBJ1-2; 8 positions match TRBD1. The CDR3 runs to 14 residues. The germline V gene encodes CDR1 MNHEY and CDR2 SVGAGI. The V and J ends lost 5 bases and 3 bases, in that order; junction bases with no gene match: 5. The chain's CDR3 is CASSRTGMDYGYTF. CDR3 DNA: TGTGCCAGCAGTAGGACAGGGATGGACTATGGCTACACCTTC.

The chain employs TRBV29-1 and TRBJ2-7; 8 nucleotides agree with TRBD1. The CDR3 is 13 amino acids. Germline CDR1 SQVTM, CDR2 ANQGSEA. V gave up 5 bases and J gave up 3 bases; unmatched junction bases: 6. CDR3 loop: CSVIPGQVYEQYF. In DNA, the CDR3 is TGCAGCGTTATACCGGGACAGGTCTACGAGCAGTACTTC.

Concerning this clone: The germline gene is not matched at one end of the junction; a read error may be the cause. The rearrangement uses TRBV6-2 or TRBV6-3 and TRBJ1-4; no firm D call. The V gene's germline CDR1 is MNHEY and CDR2 SVGEGT. This CDR3 has 15 residues. The CDR3 here is CASSYSLTTYEKLFF. CDR3 coding DNA: TGTGCCAGCAGTTATAGCCTCACAACTTATGAAAAACTGTTTTTT.

This clone has only a few counts. The chain combines TRBV5-1 with TRBJ2-5; 13 nucleotides line up with TRBD2. CDR1 SGHRS and CDR2 YFSETQ come from the germline V gene. J lost 1 base, V lost 3 bases, and 6 bases had no gene match. The CDR3 is 17 residues long. The CDR3 spells CASSSGLAGAIQETQYF. CDR3 coding DNA: TGCGCCAGCAGCTCCGGACTAGCGGGGGCCATCCAAGAGACCCAGTACTTC.

The V and J genes are TRBV9 and TRBJ2-1; TRBD1 agrees at 7 bases. The junction had 10 bases not matched to a gene; V was cut back by 4 bases and J by 12 bases. This CDR3 region has 13 residues. Germline V gene sequence: CDR1 SGDLS, CDR2 YYNGEE. CDR3 DNA sequence: TGTGCCAGCAGCACCCGACAGGGCGCGGGGCAGTTCTTC. Amino acid sequence: CASSTRQGAGQFF.

The chain carries TRBV5-6 and TRBJ2-3; 10 nucleotides align to TRBD2. V lost 0 bases and J lost 4; bases outside the gene matches: 14. The CDR3 has 19 amino acids. Per germline, CDR1 SGHDT and CDR2 YYEEEE. The CDR3 DNA follows: TGTGCCAGCAGCTTGGAGAGGTGGGTCAGCGGGGGGGATCCAGATACGCAGTATTTT. Translation gives CASSLERWVSGGDPDTQYF.

The chain links TRBV6-5 to TRBJ2-3; 8 positions agree with TRBD2. Germline V gene data show CDR1 as MNHEY and CDR2 as SVGAGI. The CDR3 contains 15 residues. Trimming cost V 5 bases and J 4 bases; bases outside gene matches: 8. CDR3 coding DNA: TGTGCCAGCAGTCGGCGGGGGGCGGAGGCAGATACGCAGTATTTT. The encoded protein is CASSRRGAEADTQYF.

Concerning this clone: Other DNA sequences in the same sample also yield this CDR3. J is TRBJ1-3 and V is TRBV29-1; the match to TRBD1 covers 7 bases. The CDR3 loop spans 11 amino acids. J gave up 7 bases and V 7 bases, and 4 bases lay outside the gene matches. Germline V gene data show CDR1 as SQVTM and CDR2 as ANQGSEA. CDR3 loop: CSARTGNTIYF. The CDR3 nucleotides read TGCAGCGCTAGGACAGGCAACACCATATATTTT. The variable domain in full, with the rest retrieved from reference TRBV29-1 and TRBJ1-3, is SAVISQKPSRDICQRGTSLTIQCQVDSQVTMMFWYRQQPGQSLTLIATANQGSEATYESGFVIDKFPISRPNLTFSTLTVSNMSPEDSSIYLCSARTGNTIYFGEGSWLTVV.

The gene calls are TRBV6-6 and TRBJ2-7, with TRBD2 matching 14 bases. The germline CDR1 and CDR2 sequences are MNHNY and SVGAGI (reference sequence). The CDR3 sequence is 17 residues long. V shed 5 bases and J 2 bases; nucleotides not matched to a gene: 8. The CDR3 region is CASSRGLAGGSPYEQYF. The CDR3 DNA reads as TGTGCCAGCAGTCGTGGACTAGCGGGGGGCTCCCCCTACGAGCAGTACTTC.

The V gene is TRBV11-2, the J gene TRBJ1-6, with D uncertain. The V gene's germline CDR1 is SGHAT and CDR2 FQNNGV. Deletions cut 0 bases from V and 1 base from J, with 7 bases between. This CDR3 has 16 amino acids. CDR3 nucleotide sequence: TGTGCCAGCAGCTTAGATACGGGATCCTATAATTCACCCCTCCACTTT. Its translation: CASSLDTGSYNSPLHF.

The chain's CDR3 is CASIQSPDKYYGYTF. The CDR3 DNA reads TGTGCCAGTATTCAAAGTCCGGACAAATACTATGGCTACACCTTC. This rearrangement joins TRBV19 to TRBJ1-2; possibly TRBD1 for D (5 bases). V shed 7 bases and J shed 3 bases, with 18 bases lying between them. CDR1 and CDR2 from the germline V gene are LNHDA and SQIVND (reference sequence). The CDR3 is 15 residues long. The full variable domain, its missing parts supplied by reference TRBV19 and TRBJ1-2, is DGGITQSPKYLFRKEGQNVTLSCEQNLNHDAMYWYRQDPGQGLRLIYYSQIVNDFQKGDIAEGYSVSREKKESFPLTVTSAQKNPTAFYLCASIQSPDKYYGYTFGSGTRLTVV.